This T cell receptor (beta chain) was sequenced for a study of blood T cell repertoires in COVID-19. Trimming cost V 7 bases and J 14 bases, with 18 bases left between them. Germline assignment: CDR1 MDHEN and CDR2 SYDVKM. CDR3 length equals 12 residues. Original methodology: Nucleated cell counts were estimated from reference gene primer amplification. Generated by immunoSEQ multiplex PCR, the TCRdb table keeps only in-frame clones and is missing some. V and J calls and clone size follow that table, whereas D and trimming were derived from the DNA. The table lists about 99,000 clones, roughly 82% of them singletons, with 4% to 5.5% in the top ten.

The TCR sequence derives from a man aged 55 to 70 with acute or convalescent COVID-19. Sequencing was done on a sample of peripheral blood. The chain combines TRBV28 with TRBJ2-1; D might be TRBD2 (6 bases). Here the CDR3 DNA reads TGTGCCAGCACTAATACCCTAGCGTGGAAGTTCTTC. It translates to CASTNTLAWKFF. Full variable domain (rest looked up from reference TRBV28 and TRBJ2-1): DVKVTQSSRYLVKRTGEKVFLECVQDMDHENMFWYRQDPGLGLRLIYFSYDVKMKEKGDIPEGYSVSREKKERFSLILESASTNQTSMYLCASTNTLAWKFFGPGTRLTVL.